This T cell receptor beta chain was profiled in a study of blood T cell repertoires in COVID-19. The overall study: Recovered status in Cohort 3 required two negative PCRs, clearance, or symptom resolution. Acute-phase and convalescent COVID-19 samples originated in the United States, Italy and Spain.

V was trimmed by 6 bases and J by 5 bases, leaving 26 bases between them. Germline V lookup: CDR1 SEHNR, CDR2 FQNEAQ (reference sequence). The CDR3 extends over 17 amino acids. All enrollees were roughly 18 to 90 years old and from 20 to 25 US areas. Clinical history as reported by participants underpinned cohort assignment. Data came from immunoSEQ multiplex PCR; TCRdb stores just in-frame clones and leaves some out. This table holds approximately 210,000 clones, around 87% found once. The receptor was isolated from a young man in a cohort exposed to, infected with or recovered from COVID-19 (not recorded which). The sequenced sample consisted of PBMCs or T cells enriched from blood (not recorded which). The chain couples TRBV7-9 to TRBJ2-7, with D perhaps matching TRBD1 (5 bases). CDR3: CASSPLGARGVRHEQYF. The CDR3, as DNA: TGTGCCAGCAGTCCCCTGGGCGCAAGGGGCGTTCGCCACGAGCAGTACTTC.